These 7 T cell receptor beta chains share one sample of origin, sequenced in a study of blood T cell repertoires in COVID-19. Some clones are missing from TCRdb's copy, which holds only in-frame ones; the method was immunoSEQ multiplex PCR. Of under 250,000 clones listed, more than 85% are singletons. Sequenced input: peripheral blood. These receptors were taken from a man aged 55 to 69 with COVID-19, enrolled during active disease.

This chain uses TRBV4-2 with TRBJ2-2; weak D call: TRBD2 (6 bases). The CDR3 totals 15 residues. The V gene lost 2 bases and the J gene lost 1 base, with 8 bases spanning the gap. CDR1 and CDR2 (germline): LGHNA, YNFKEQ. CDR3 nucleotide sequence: TGTGCCAGCAGCCAACCGGGGGTGAACACCGGGGAGCTGTTTTTT. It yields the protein CASSQPGVNTGELFF.

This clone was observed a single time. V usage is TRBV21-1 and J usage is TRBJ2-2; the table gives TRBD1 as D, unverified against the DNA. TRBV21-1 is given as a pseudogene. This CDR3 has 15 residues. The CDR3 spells CARARRGLGGRELFF. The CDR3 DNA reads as TGTGCCAGAGCTCGTAGGGGCCTGGGTGGCAGGGAGCTGTTTTTT.

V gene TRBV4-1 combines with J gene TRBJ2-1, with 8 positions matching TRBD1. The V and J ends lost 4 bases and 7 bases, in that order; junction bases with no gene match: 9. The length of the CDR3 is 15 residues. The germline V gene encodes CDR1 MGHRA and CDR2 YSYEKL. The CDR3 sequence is CASSLQDRAGNEQFF. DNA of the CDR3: TGCGCCAGCAGCCTCCAGGACAGGGCAGGGAATGAGCAGTTCTTC.

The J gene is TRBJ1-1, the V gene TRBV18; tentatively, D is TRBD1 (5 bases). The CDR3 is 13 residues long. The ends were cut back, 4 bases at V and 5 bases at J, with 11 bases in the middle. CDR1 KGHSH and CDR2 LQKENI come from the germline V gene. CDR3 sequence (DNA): TGTGCCAGCTCACTCTTGGGGGGAACTGAAGCTTTCTTT. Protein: CASSLLGGTEAFF.

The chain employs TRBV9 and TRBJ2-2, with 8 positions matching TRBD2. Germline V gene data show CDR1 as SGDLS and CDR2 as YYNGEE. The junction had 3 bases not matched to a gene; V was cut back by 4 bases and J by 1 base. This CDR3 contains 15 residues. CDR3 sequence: CASSFSGENTGELFF. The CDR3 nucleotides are TGTGCCAGCAGCTTTAGCGGGGAGAACACCGGGGAGCTGTTTTTT.

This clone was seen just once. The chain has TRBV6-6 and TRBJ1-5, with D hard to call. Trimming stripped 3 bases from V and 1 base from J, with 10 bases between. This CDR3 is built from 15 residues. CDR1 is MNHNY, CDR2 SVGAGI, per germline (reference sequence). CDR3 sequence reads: CASSYRPGSNQPQHF. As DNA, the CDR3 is TGTGCCAGCAGTTATCGCCCCGGGAGCAATCAGCCCCAGCATTTT.

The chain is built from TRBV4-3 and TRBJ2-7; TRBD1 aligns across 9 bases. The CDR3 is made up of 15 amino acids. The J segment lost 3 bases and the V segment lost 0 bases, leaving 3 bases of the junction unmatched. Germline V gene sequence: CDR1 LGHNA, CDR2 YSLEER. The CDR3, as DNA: TGCGCCAGCAGCCAAGAACAGGGGGCTGGCTACGAGCAGTACTTC. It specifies CASSQEQGAGYEQYF.